This TCR beta chain was profiled in a study of T cells in localized non-small cell lung cancer (dated by TCRdb to 2020 to 2021). Looking at the study overall: The study examined T cell repertoires in approximately 240 patients with early-stage NSCLC and compared tumors with uninvolved tumor-adjacent lungs. The cohort consisted of roughly 240 treatment-naive NSCLC patients whose localized lung tumors had been resected. A mean age of roughly 64 years was recorded for the NSCLC patients, of whom more than 120 were male and 85 to 110 were female. General conclusions and limits of the study: Higher blood T cell density associated with longer overall survival, while higher adjacent-lung clonality associated with shorter survival. The highest T cell clonality was observed in uninvolved tumor-adjacent lung, where clonality exceeded that of tumor, suggesting that antigenic responses were more focused in uninvolved tumor-adjacent lung. Because multi-region tumor sequencing was not done, intratumor heterogeneity could not be ruled out. A median of about 53 of the top 100 tumor clones were detected in paired uninvolved adjacent lung, and 28 of these tumor clones were also found among the top 100 clones of the paired uninvolved adjacent lung. Since the design was exploratory, TCR variables were selected using unadjusted p-values with no false-discovery rate correction.

At diagnosis, peripheral blood, uninvolved tumor-adjacent lung and tumor were collected and stored as a combination of fresh-frozen and FFPE material. For TCR repertoire profiling, blood samples were analyzed in the form of peripheral blood mononuclear cells. The CDR3 runs 15 residues from the cysteine to the phenylalanine. Just the 45-base CDR3 DNA is kept, in frame starting at base 1. The trim is 4 bases for V and 4 bases for J, with a gap of 14 bases between the germline ends. In the germline V gene, CDR1 corresponds to SNHLY and CDR2 to FYNNEI. Details on this clone: Its cognate antigen has yet to be identified. Per-nucleotide qualities are absent, and no much larger clonotype sits a single base away.

The immunoSEQ Assay was used to sequence TCR beta CDR3 regions from DNA. As for the original processing: To compute T cell density, TCR beta template counts were normalized to usable DNA, which was estimated by amplifying housekeeping genes. The preseqR package was used to estimate richness by extrapolating to 400,000 templates for PBMC samples and to 120,000 templates for tissue samples. Clonality was defined by subtracting Pielou's evenness from one. Differential abundance testing on productive amino-acid clonotypes, with a minimum total count of 5 and an alpha of 0.1, was used to identify tissue-enriched TCRs. The Jaccard Index and the Morisita Overlap Index were used to quantify repertoire overlap between compartments. TCR beta CDR3s were clustered by GLIPH together with public tetramer-defined viral CDR3s, and at least three viral sequences plus V-gene enrichment were required for viral motifs. Entries here come from immuneACCESS through TCRdb and include only in-frame sequences with V and J called. Some clones fail to appear in such tables; in the studies checked, an unresolved V gene covers under half of the shortfall, and the cause of the remainder is unknown. The V and J calls and the clone size are those of that table, but D and trimming were determined from the DNA. This sample gives almost 65,000 clones in total; roughly 90% of them show up just once. Of the sample, about 2.1% falls within the top ten clones.

The origin of this receptor is a woman aged 35 to 70 with stage I lung adenocarcinoma. The sequence joins TRBV2 to TRBJ2-1; the D gene could be TRBD1 or TRBD2, each one agreeing over 6 bases. The material sequenced was peripheral blood, taken before any cancer treatment. The DNA reads as follows: TGTGCCAGCAGTGGAGAGGGGGGAGCTTACAATGAGCAGTTCTTC. The translation is CASSGEGGAYNEQFF.